One and the same sample provided the 29 T cell receptor beta chains below, sequenced in a study of cytomegalovirus exposure and HLA in healthy donors. PCR used 60 Vbeta primers and 13 Jbeta primers. The repertoire was sequenced with immunoSEQ multiplex PCR; TCRdb's copy has only in-frame clones and lacks some. The data contain 200,000 to 250,000 clones, roughly three quarters of them seen just once; the ten biggest clones take up 1.7%. Source material: PBMCs. These receptors came from a man aged 50 or older in good health and CMV-seronegative.

The rearrangement links TRBV28 to TRBJ2-7; maybe TRBD2 (6 bases). CDR1 is MDHEN, CDR2 SYDVKM, per germline. The CDR3 spans 11 residues. CDR3 residues: CVSGSSYEQYF. CDR3 coding DNA: TGTGTCTCCGGGAGTTCCTACGAGCAGTACTTC.

This chain connects TRBV18 to TRBJ2-7; D gene uncertain. The V end lost 4 bases, the J end lost 3 bases, and 10 bases lay between the germline ends. The CDR3 length is 13 residues. From germline, CDR1 is KGHSH and CDR2 LQKENI. Here the CDR3 reads CASSRDTGYEQYF. As DNA, the CDR3 is TGTGCCAGCTCACGAGACACCGGCTACGAGCAGTACTTC.

This clone was picked up one time. The chain combines TRBV14 with TRBJ2-1, with TRBD1 identical over 7 bases. CDR3 length: 15 residues. Unmatched junction bases numbered 11, after V lost 8 bases and J lost 4 bases. Germline V CDR1 and CDR2: SGHDN, FVKESK. Written as DNA, the CDR3 is TGTGCCAGCGCCAAGGGGGCAGGGCCATACAATGAGCAGTTCTTC. This codes for CASAKGAGPYNEQFF.

This clone was observed a single time. The J gene is TRBJ2-7, the V gene TRBV5-1; 7 positions match TRBD1. The CDR3 has 14 residues. The junction had 4 bases not matched to a gene; V was cut back by 4 bases and J by 0 bases. Germline values: CDR1 SGHRS, CDR2 YFSETQ. The CDR3 DNA sequence: TGCGCCAGCAGCGTAGGGACAGCCTCCTACGAGCAGTACTTC. This sequence encodes CASSVGTASYEQYF.

J is TRBJ2-1 and V is TRBV6-4; D might be TRBD2 (6 bases). Per the germline V gene, CDR1 is MRHNA and CDR2 is SNTAGT. The V end was cut by 4 bases, the J end by 2 bases, with 12 bases between. The CDR3 is 15 residues long. The CDR3 sequence: CASSGGDSTYNEQFF. CDR3 nucleotides: TGTGCCAGCAGTGGGGGGGATTCGACCTACAATGAGCAGTTCTTC.

J is TRBJ1-1 and V is TRBV19; 9 positions match TRBD1. Looked up from germline, CDR1 is LNHDA and CDR2 is SQIVND (reference sequence). Germline trimming cut 1 base from V and 10 bases from J; bases unmatched to any gene: 7. This CDR3 is built from 14 residues. In nucleotides, the CDR3 is TGTGCCAGTAGTATAGGATCGGTGGGACAGGGAGCTTTCTTT. It translates to CASSIGSVGQGAFF.

The chain employs TRBV19 and TRBJ2-7, with 8 positions matching TRBD1. CDR3 length equals 15 residues. Germline CDR1 reads LNHDA; CDR2 reads SQIVND (reference sequence). V lost 1 base and J lost 3; bases outside the gene matches: 5. The CDR3, as DNA: TGTGCCAGTAGTATAGGACAGGGGTCAATCTACGAGCAGTACTTC. Its protein product is CASSIGQGSIYEQYF.

In the case of this clone: Other DNA sequences of this sample code for an identical CDR3. This sequence joins TRBV9 and TRBJ1-1; 9 nucleotides match TRBD1. Germline CDR1 and CDR2: SGDLS and YYNGEE. After removal of 3 bases from V and 4 bases from J, the junction contained 10 bases not matched to a gene. The CDR3 loop spans 16 amino acids. As DNA, the CDR3 is TGTGCCAGCAGCGGGGGGACAGGGAGGGTGAGCACTGAAGCTTTCTTT. Its protein is CASSGGTGRVSTEAFF.

The chain recombines TRBV29-1 with TRBJ2-7; no firm D call. Trimming stripped 3 bases from V and 3 bases from J, with 9 bases between. There are 12 residues in the CDR3. Germline CDR1 is SQVTM and CDR2 is ANQGSEA. The CDR3 DNA follows: TGCAGCGTTGACAGGATCCTCTACGAGCAGTACTTC. This encodes CSVDRILYEQYF.

The J gene is TRBJ1-1, the V gene TRBV28, with 10 bases fitting TRBD1. There are 14 residues in the CDR3. V gave up 7 bases and J gave up 1 base; unmatched junction bases: 3. Germline V lookup: CDR1 MDHEN, CDR2 SYDVKM. The CDR3 nucleotides are TGTGCCAGCATGACAGGGGGCCCGAACACTGAAGCTTTCTTT. Protein sequence: CASMTGGPNTEAFF.

The chain employs TRBV9 and TRBJ1-1, with 12 bases fitting TRBD1. Unmatched junction bases numbered 5, after V lost 3 bases and J lost 5 bases. Germline assignment: CDR1 SGDLS and CDR2 YYNGEE. The CDR3 loop spans 15 amino acids. The CDR3 bases are TGTGCCAGCAGCGGGGGACAGGGGGCCGGTACTGAAGCTTTCTTT. It translates to CASSGGQGAGTEAFF.

This clone was seen a few times. In DNA, the CDR3 is TGCGCCAGCAAGAACCCGGGACTAGCGGGTCTGTACAATGAGCAGTTCTTC. Protein: CASKNPGLAGLYNEQFF. The V gene is TRBV4-1, the J gene TRBJ2-1, with 12 bases that match TRBD2. Germline V gene sequence: CDR1 MGHRA, CDR2 YSYEKL. V was clipped by 7 bases and J by 4 bases; unmatched bases: 11. The CDR3 has 17 amino acids.

The genes are TRBV6-1 and TRBJ1-2; 7 bases agree with TRBD1. The germline V gene has CDR1 MNHNS and CDR2 SASEGT. This CDR3 region has 13 residues. Trimming took 5 bases from V and 9 from J; bases not matched to a gene: 9. This CDR3 reads CASSPQGYHSYTF. Written as DNA, the CDR3 is TGTGCCAGCAGTCCACAGGGGTACCATAGCTACACCTTC.

The chain couples TRBV7-2 to TRBJ2-2, with D possibly TRBD2 on 5 matching bases. Germline assignment: CDR1 SGHTA and CDR2 FQGNSA. The germline V and J ends were trimmed by 2 bases and 1 base, with 14 bases remaining between them. The CDR3 consists of 17 residues. CDR3 sequence: CASSLKKGGRNTGELFF. The CDR3 nucleotides read TGTGCCAGCAGCTTAAAAAAAGGTGGGAGGAACACCGGGGAGCTGTTTTTT.

The gene calls are TRBV2 and TRBJ2-7; 7 bases are a match to TRBD2. J was trimmed by 4 bases and V by 3 bases; bases with no gene match: 9. Germline V lookup: CDR1 SNHLY, CDR2 FYNNEI. The CDR3 contains 15 residues. The CDR3 sequence: CASSDPREGIYEQYF. The CDR3 DNA follows: TGTGCCAGCAGTGATCCCAGGGAGGGAATATACGAGCAGTACTTC.

This rearrangement joins TRBV2 to TRBJ2-7, with TRBD2 as a possible D gene (6 bases). The CDR3 has 15 residues. The V end was cut by 6 bases, the J end by 3 bases, with 18 bases between. The germline gives CDR1 SNHLY, CDR2 FYNNEI. The DNA for the CDR3 is TGTGCCAGCAGGAGTATGGGGGGAGGTGTCTACGAGCAGTACTTC. Its protein is CASRSMGGGVYEQYF.

The chain joins TRBV27 to TRBJ1-1, with D uncertain. Germline loops: CDR1 MNHEY, CDR2 SMNVEV (reference sequence). V gave up 7 bases and J gave up 4 bases, with 19 bases separating them. The CDR3 is 15 amino acids. The CDR3, as DNA: TGTGCCAGCACTCCCCCGGTGGCGGGTACCACTGAAGCTTTCTTT. Its translation is CASTPPVAGTTEAFF.

The chain links TRBV2 to TRBJ2-1; D may be TRBD1 (6 bases). V was clipped by 4 bases and J by 4 bases, with 11 bases between them. This CDR3 comprises 14 residues. Germline V gives CDR1 SNHLY, CDR2 FYNNEI. CDR3 DNA sequence: TGTGCCAGCAGTGGGACAGAGCCATACAATGAGCAGTTCTTC. Its protein is CASSGTEPYNEQFF. Together with reference TRBV2 and TRBJ2-1, the CDR3 gives the full variable domain: EPEVTQTPSHQVTQMGQEVILRCVPISNHLYFYWYRQILGQKVEFLVSFYNNEISEKSEIFDDQFSVERPDGSNFTLKIRSTKLEDSAMYFCASSGTEPYNEQFFGPGTRLTVL.

The J gene is TRBJ2-3, the V gene TRBV7-9; 7 bases fit TRBD2. There are 18 residues in the CDR3. The germline V gene has CDR1 SEHNR and CDR2 FQNEAQ (reference sequence). J was trimmed by 1 base and V by 4 bases; bases with no gene match: 14. CDR3 amino acids: CASSSPSGGRRGTDTQYF. CDR3 sequence (DNA): TGTGCCAGCAGCTCCCCCTCTGGCGGGAGAAGAGGCACAGATACGCAGTATTTT.

This rearrangement joins TRBV30 to TRBJ2-3; maybe TRBD2 (7 bases). Germline V gene sequence: CDR1 GTSNPN, CDR2 SVGIG (reference sequence). This CDR3 is 14 amino acids long. Trimming cost V 5 bases and J 6 bases, with 18 bases left between them. The CDR3: CAWGGADRGDTQYF. As DNA, the CDR3 is TGTGCCTGGGGGGGGGCGGATCGTGGTGATACGCAGTATTTT.

Of note for this clone: At one of its ends the junction is not consistent with the germline gene, which may arise from a read error. The V gene is TRBV6-6, the J gene TRBJ2-1, with D perhaps matching TRBD1 (5 bases). Per germline, CDR1 MNHNY and CDR2 SVGAGI (reference sequence). The CDR3 length is 13 residues. DNA of the CDR3: TGTGCCAGCAGTCCTACCGACAGTCGGACCCAGATCTTC. The encoded protein is CASSPTDSRTQIF.

V is TRBV10-3 and J is TRBJ1-6; TRBD1 is a possible D gene (5 bases). The V end was cut by 7 bases, the J end by 5 bases, with 12 bases between. CDR3 length: 14 amino acids. Germline CDR1 reads ENHRY; CDR2 reads SYGVKD. Written as DNA, the CDR3 is TGTGCCATCAAAAGAGACAGTAATAATTCACCCCTCCACTTT. Translated, it gives CAIKRDSNNSPLHF.

This clone showed up just a few times. This chain uses TRBV28 with TRBJ1-2; D gene unclear. The V and J ends lost 6 bases and 4 bases respectively, with 15 bases between them. The CDR3 loop spans 14 amino acids. CDR1 and CDR2 (germline): MDHEN, SYDVKM. The CDR3 DNA is TGTGCCAGCAGGACGTCCGGGGAAGGCTATGGCTACACCTTC. Translated, it gives CASRTSGEGYGYTF.

The rearrangement links TRBV30 to TRBJ2-5; D gene unclear. V gave up 0 bases and J gave up 5 bases, with 10 bases separating them. CDR1 and CDR2 from the germline V gene are GTSNPN and SVGIG (reference sequence). This CDR3 comprises 13 residues. DNA of the CDR3: TGTGCCTGGAGTGTACTTAGCTGGGAGACCCAGTACTTC. This translates into CAWSVLSWETQYF.

CDR3 coding DNA: TGTGCCAGCCTTGGACAGGCGAACACTGAAGCTTTCTTT. Its translation: CASLGQANTEAFF. This chain links TRBV6-6 with TRBJ1-1; 7 bases align to TRBD1. J was trimmed by 1 base and V by 8 bases; bases with no gene match: 4. The CDR3 totals 13 residues. CDR1 is MNHNY and CDR2 is SVGAGI in the germline V gene (reference sequence).

The V call is TRBV7-3, the J call TRBJ2-1; no clear D. The CDR3 has 12 amino acids. CDR1 and CDR2 (germline): SGHTA, FQGTGA. The V gene lost 1 base and the J gene lost 7 bases, with 5 bases spanning the gap. The CDR3 nucleotides are TGTGCCAGCAGCTTAATCGGGAATGAGCAGTTCTTC. This gives the protein CASSLIGNEQFF.

J is TRBJ2-2 and V is TRBV7-8; 7 bases align to TRBD2. The CDR3 loop spans 17 amino acids. V lost 3 bases, J lost 1 base, and 8 bases stayed unmatched. The germline CDR1 and CDR2 sequences are SGHVS and FQNEAQ. The CDR3 bases are TGTGCCAGCAGCTTCGAGCGGGGACTCTTGAACACCGGGGAGCTGTTTTTT. Translated, it gives CASSFERGLLNTGELFF.

This clone was observed a few times. The rearrangement links TRBV5-4 to TRBJ1-1; D may be TRBD1 (5 bases). The germline gives CDR1 SGHNT, CDR2 YYREEE (reference sequence). The CDR3 length is 13 residues. V lost 4 bases, J lost 7 bases, and 14 bases lay in between. The CDR3 loop is CASSPQGGIEAFF. The DNA for the CDR3 is TGTGCCAGCAGCCCGCAGGGAGGCATTGAAGCTTTCTTT.

The gene calls are TRBV5-4 and TRBJ2-6, with D maybe TRBD1 (5 bases). In germline, CDR1 is SGHNT, CDR2 YYREEE (reference sequence). Trimming took 4 bases from V and 4 from J, leaving 12 bases between them. This CDR3 spans 15 amino acids. This CDR3 reads CASSAQGSGANVLTF. The CDR3, as DNA: TGTGCCAGCAGCGCTCAGGGATCGGGGGCCAACGTCCTGACTTTC.